One sample yielded the 10 T cell receptor beta chains listed below, sequenced in a study of control samples from healthy donors and cancer patients. Only in-frame clones appear in the TCRdb table, and some are missing; sequencing was by immunoSEQ multiplex PCR. Among about 120,000 clones listed, about 90% were seen once. The sample comprised blood. These receptor sequences come from a man in his fifties or sixties in good health.

The chain recombines TRBV20-1 with TRBJ2-7; D not certain. V was shortened by 3 bases and J by 4 bases, with 13 bases between the two germline ends. The CDR3 length is 13 residues. CDR1 DFQATT and CDR2 SNEGSKA come from the germline V gene (reference sequence). The CDR3 spells CSASHLERYEQYF. The DNA for the CDR3 is TGCAGTGCTAGTCACCTCGAACGTTACGAGCAGTACTTC.

V gene TRBV5-5 combines with J gene TRBJ1-2; D is undetermined. The length of the CDR3 is 16 residues. V was shortened by 0 bases and J by 0 bases, with 12 bases between the two germline ends. CDR1 and CDR2 from the germline V gene are SGHKS and YYEKEE (reference sequence). The DNA of the CDR3 is TGTGCCAGCAGCTTGGGAAAAAGTTCCCCTAACTATGGCTACACCTTC. Its translation is CASSLGKSSPNYGYTF.

The chain uses TRBV5-1 and TRBJ2-7, with 7 bases matching TRBD2. Germline V gene sequence: CDR1 SGHRS, CDR2 YFSETQ. Unmatched junction bases numbered 6, after V lost 0 bases and J lost 3 bases. The CDR3 runs to 15 residues. In DNA, the CDR3 is TGCGCCAGCAGCTTGGCCTTAGGGGAGGGCTACGAGCAGTACTTC. It specifies CASSLALGEGYEQYF.

The rearrangement joins TRBV27 to TRBJ1-1; 7 positions match TRBD1. Germline V lookup: CDR1 MNHEY, CDR2 SMNVEV (reference sequence). This CDR3 is built from 15 residues. The trim removed 0 bases at V and 0 bases at J, leaving 1 base unmatched. This chain's CDR3 is CASSLSTGLNTEAFF. The CDR3 DNA is TGTGCCAGCAGTTTATCGACAGGGCTGAACACTGAAGCTTTCTTT.

The rearrangement joins TRBV7-9 to TRBJ2-5; possibly TRBD1 for D (6 bases). Germline assignment: CDR1 SEHNR and CDR2 FQNEAQ (reference sequence). The V end was cut by 6 bases, the J end by 3 bases, with 17 bases between. This CDR3 region has 15 residues. Here the CDR3 reads CASRHLYGTKETQYF. CDR3 nucleotide sequence: TGTGCCAGCAGGCATCTGTACGGGACAAAAGAGACCCAGTACTTC.

The genes are TRBV7-9 and TRBJ1-1; no firm D call. The CDR3 is made up of 14 amino acids. The germline gives CDR1 SEHNR, CDR2 FQNEAQ (reference sequence). V was clipped by 1 base and J by 3 bases, with 9 bases between them. For the CDR3, the DNA is TGTGCCAGCAGCTTAGTTCAGGCGGACACTGAAGCTTTCTTT. Translated, it gives CASSLVQADTEAFF. Using reference TRBV7-9 and TRBJ1-1 for the parts outside the CDR3, the full variable domain is DTGVSQNPRHKITKRGQNVTFRCDPISEHNRLYWYRQTLGQGPEFLTYFQNEAQLEKSRLLSDRFSAERPKGSFSTLEIQRTEQGDSAMYLCASSLVQADTEAFFGQGTRLTVV.

J is TRBJ2-5 and V is TRBV19; D ambiguous. This CDR3 spans 11 amino acids. Germline V lookup: CDR1 LNHDA, CDR2 SQIVND (reference sequence). V was pared by 3 bases and J by 5 bases, with 4 bases between. The CDR3 DNA is TGTGCCAGTAGTATTTCTGAGACCCAGTACTTC. It specifies CASSISETQYF.

This chain connects TRBV14 to TRBJ1-1; no clear D gene. CDR1 and CDR2 from the germline V gene are SGHDN and FVKESK. The CDR3 contains 13 residues. Trimming stripped 6 bases from V and 0 bases from J, with 8 bases between. Here the CDR3 DNA reads TGTGCCAGCAGTGCCTACATGAACACTGAAGCTTTCTTT. As protein: CASSAYMNTEAFF.

The rearrangement joins TRBV25-1 to TRBJ1-1; D not resolved. The CDR3 covers 15 residues. V was shortened by 4 bases and J by 1 base, with 13 bases between the two germline ends. Germline values: CDR1 MGHDK, CDR2 SYGVNS. CDR3 residues: CASSGREGANTEAFF. CDR3 sequence (DNA): TGTGCCAGCAGTGGGCGCGAGGGCGCGAACACTGAAGCTTTCTTT.

The chain has TRBV2 and TRBJ2-2, with D perhaps matching TRBD1 (6 bases). CDR1 and CDR2 from the germline V gene are SNHLY and FYNNEI. The CDR3 loop spans 18 amino acids. The V end was cut by 7 bases, the J end by 4 bases, with 25 bases between. CDR3 region: CASNPPSVVQGCTGELFF. DNA for the CDR3: TGTGCCAGCAATCCTCCGAGCGTCGTCCAGGGGTGCACCGGGGAGCTGTTTTTT.